These 5 T cell receptor beta chains originate from one sample sequenced in a study of T-cell memory formation after mild COVID-19. TCRdb processed the 5' RACE reads anew with MiXCR; each CDR3 protein has one entry. The profile shows about 560,000 distinct CDR3 sequences, 17% of them singletons. The sequencing input was PBMCs or a T cell subset sorted from them (not recorded which). These receptors originate from an adult woman who had mild COVID-19 (a few samples of this study predate the infection). Cell type and time point are not known.

The rearrangement joins TRBV30 to TRBJ1-2, with D possibly matching TRBD1 (6 bases). The V end lost 8 bases, the J end lost 4 bases, and 14 bases lay between the germline ends. Per germline, CDR1 GTSNPN and CDR2 SVGIG (reference sequence). The CDR3 has 12 residues. CDR3 nucleotide sequence: TGTGCCGGGGGCGACAGGCCCTATGGCTACACCTTC. It specifies CAGGDRPYGYTF.

This clonotype appeared a few times. The rearrangement links TRBV12-3 or TRBV12-4 to TRBJ1-2, with a possible D match to TRBD1 (6 bases). The V end was cut by 5 bases, the J end by 4 bases, with 11 bases between. This CDR3 comprises 13 residues. CDR3 residues: CASSRGQFYGYTF. The CDR3 nucleotides are TGTGCCAGCAGTAGAGGACAGTTCTATGGCTACACCTTC.

The chain combines TRBV27 with TRBJ1-3, with a tentative D call TRBD1 (5 bases). Germline V CDR1 and CDR2: MNHEY, SMNVEV (reference sequence). The CDR3 is made up of 15 amino acids. V dropped 6 bases and J dropped 1 base, with 13 bases sitting between them. The CDR3 spells CASSQWAGSGNTIYF. The CDR3 DNA reads TGTGCCAGCAGCCAGTGGGCAGGGTCTGGAAACACCATATATTTT.

There are many counts of this clonotype. J is TRBJ2-3 and V is TRBV6-2 or TRBV6-3; unclear D gene. The CDR3 runs 12 residues. V shed 2 bases and J shed 5 bases, with 5 bases lying between them. CDR1 is MNHEY, CDR2 SVGEGT, per germline. The CDR3 bases are TGTGCCAGCAGTTACGTGGGAGATACGCAGTATTTT. Its protein is CASSYVGDTQYF.

The rearrangement links TRBV7-9 to TRBJ1-1, with a weak D call TRBD1 (5 bases). Looked up from germline, CDR1 is SEHNR and CDR2 is FQNEAQ (reference sequence). The CDR3 contains 15 residues. Trimming removed 1 base from V and 9 bases from J, with 18 bases in between. In DNA form, the CDR3 reads TGTGCCAGCAGCTTAGGACAGTCTATGTCGCGGCAAGCTTTCTTT. This sequence encodes CASSLGQSMSRQAFF.